The rows below give T cell receptor beta chains drawn from one sample of a study of CD8+ T cells in alopecia areata. Assay used: immunoSEQ multiplex PCR; TCRdb lists only in-frame clones, some missing. The sample lists nearly 200,000 clones; roughly 60% were seen once. The starting material was CD4+ T cells sorted from blood, obtained at week 24, from a patient treated with tofacitinib. The receptors here all came from a human donor with alopecia areata. Both conserved end residues are part of each CDR3. A D gene is named only where the DNA matches it firmly. Some rows have no size entry. The others give once, few or many, or a class for an expanded clone.

d_call j_call v_call clone_size cdr3_nt cdr3_aa
- TRBJ2-5 TRBV5-1 - TGCGCCAGCAGCTTGGGCGGGCTCCAAGAGACCCAGTACTTC CASSLGGLQETQYF
- TRBJ1-1 TRBV30 - TGTGCCTGGAGAGTTGGCCAGGAGGAAAAAGCTTTCTTT CAWRVGQEEKAFF
- TRBJ1-5 TRBV15 - TGTGCCACCAGCAGAGATAGAGGGGAGGGGTGGGAGCCCCAGCATTTT CATSRDRGEGWEPQHF
- TRBJ2-6 TRBV7-3 - TGTGCCAGCAGCTCGGACTCTGGGGCCAACGTCCTGACTTTC CASSSDSGANVLTF
TRBD2 TRBJ2-7 TRBV10-3 - TGTGCCACCGTGAGGACTAGCGGGAGGGATCCATACTCCGGGGAGCAGTACTTC CATVRTSGRDPYSGEQYF
TRBD1 TRBJ2-7 TRBV6-5 once TGTGCCAGCAGTCGCCGGGACAGGGACCACGAGCAGTACTTC CASSRRDRDHEQYF
- TRBJ1-5 TRBV5-1 - TGCGCCAGCAGCTTCGGGGCCGGGGAACCCCAGCATTTT CASSFGAGEPQHF
- TRBJ2-1 TRBV9 - TGTGCCAGCAGCGCCTTGACGCCCAGCTCCTACAATGAGCAGTTCTTC CASSALTPSSYNEQFF
- TRBJ2-3 TRBV4-1 - TGCGCCAGCAGCCACTGGGGGGCAGATACGCAGTATTTT CASSHWGADTQYF
- TRBJ2-7 TRBV5-4 - TGTGCCAGCAGCCCTCCGGGGCCCCCATACGAGCAGTACTTC CASSPPGPPYEQYF
TRBD1 TRBJ2-6 TRBV5-1 - TGCGCCAGCATGGGACAGAACTCTGGGGCCAACGTCCTGACTTTC CASMGQNSGANVLTF
- TRBJ2-3 TRBV5-1 few TGCGCCAGCAGCTTGGGGACAACTACTAGCACAGATACGCAGTATTTT CASSLGTTTSTDTQYF
- TRBJ2-3 TRBV2 - TGTGCCAGCGACAAGGGACCTGGCACAGATACGCAGTATTTT CASDKGPGTDTQYF
- TRBJ1-1 TRBV29-1 - TGCAGCGTTCACCAGGGGATGAACACTGAAGCTTTCTTT CSVHQGMNTEAFF
- TRBJ1-1 TRBV10-2 few TGCGCCAGCAGTCCGGGACACGAAGCTTTCTTT CASSPGHEAFF
- TRBJ2-7 TRBV6-6 - TGTGCCAGCAGTTACACTTCAATTCTACGCTACGAGCAGTACTTC CASSYTSILRYEQYF
- TRBJ2-3 TRBV7-3 - TGTGCCAGCAGCGCAAATGCGGTCACAGATACGCAGTATTTT CASSANAVTDTQYF
- TRBJ1-2 TRBV15 - TGTGCCACCAGCAGAGCCCAGGGATATGGCTACACCTTC CATSRAQGYGYTF
- TRBJ1-5 TRBV5-1 - TGCGCCAGCAGCCCGGACTGGCCCCAGCATTTT CASSPDWPQHF
- TRBJ2-5 TRBV10-3 few TGTGCCATCAGTGTTGGGGTTAGCCTACAAGAGACCCAGTACTTC CAISVGVSLQETQYF
- TRBJ1-5 TRBV5-1 few TGCGCCAGCAGCTTGTCAGGAAATAGCAATCAGCCCCAGCATTTT CASSLSGNSNQPQHF
TRBD2 TRBJ2-3 TRBV10-3 few TGTGCCATCAGTGAGGGGTCTAGCGGGAGAGCAGATACGCAGTATTTT CAISEGSSGRADTQYF
- TRBJ2-7 TRBV28 few TGTGCCAGCAGTTCTGGCTTCCCCGAGCAGTACTTC CASSSGFPEQYF
- TRBJ1-4 TRBV28 - TGTGCCAGCAGTTTTTCTCAGGCAGGGGAAAAACTGTTTTTT CASSFSQAGEKLFF
- TRBJ2-7 TRBV29-1 few TGCAGCGAAGCCGGACAGCCCTATTCCTACGAGCAGTACTTC CSEAGQPYSYEQYF
- TRBJ1-2 TRBV29-1 - TGCAGCGTCACGGGACATTATGGCTACACCTTC CSVTGHYGYTF
TRBD1 TRBJ1-1 TRBV29-1 few TGCAGCGTTGACGTGACAGGGACTAACACTGAAGCTTTCTTT CSVDVTGTNTEAFF
- TRBJ2-5 TRBV25-1 - TGTGCCAGCGGGGGCTGGGGGCGAGAGACCCAGTACTTC CASGGWGRETQYF
- TRBJ1-2 TRBV2 - TGTGCCAGCAGTGATAGGGGGGACTATGGCTACACCTTC CASSDRGDYGYTF
TRBD2 TRBJ2-5 TRBV9 - TGTGCCAGCAGCGCCCTGGTAGCGGGAGGGGTGGAGACCCAGTACTTC CASSALVAGGVETQYF
- TRBJ1-2 TRBV29-1 - TGCAGCGTTGATCCCGAAGCTAACTATGGCTACACCTTC CSVDPEANYGYTF
- TRBJ1-2 TRBV5-6 - TGTGCCAGCAAAGGACAGTCTTATGGCTACACCTTC CASKGQSYGYTF
TRBD2 TRBJ2-1 TRBV5-1 few TGCGCCAGCAGCTTGGGTGCTAGCGGGAAAGAGCAGTTCTTC CASSLGASGKEQFF
- TRBJ2-4 TRBV23-1 - TGCGCCAGCAGTCCAGCTCGTAAAACCAAAAACATTCAGTACTTC CASSPARKTKNIQYF
- TRBJ2-6 TRBV5-4 - TGTGCCAGCAGCTTACGCTCTGGGGCCAACGTCCTGACTTTC CASSLRSGANVLTF
TRBD1 TRBJ1-6 TRBV2 - TGTGCCAGCAGCGCGGGGACAGGGGAAGCCCTACCCCTCCACTTT CASSAGTGEALPLHF
- TRBJ1-1 TRBV11-3 - TGTGCCAGCAGCCAGGGGAACACTGAAGCTTTCTTT CASSQGNTEAFF